This T cell receptor beta chain was identified during a study of identical twins. Overall study findings and caveats: Fewer insertions were carried by abundant cord blood beta clonotypes, but none was seen in memory repertoires. Without tracking the same donors, conclusions rested on cross-sectional statistical analysis. Zero-insertion analyses were open to partial confounding by invariant MAIT and iNKT cells.

Unique molecular identifiers were present on the cDNA, and a universal primer site came from template switching. TCRdb redid the calling of the 5' RACE reads with MiXCR, one entry per CDR3 protein. This table has roughly 350,000 distinct CDR3 sequences, roughly 9% appearing once. This clonotype was recorded many times. As yet, its antigen is unknown. With V trimmed by 2 bases and J by 2 bases, 4 bases remained unmatched. The CDR3 consists of 15 residues. Germline CDR1 is SGHVS and CDR2 is FQNEAQ. This chain links TRBV7-8 with TRBJ2-7, with 9 bases fitting TRBD2. The specimen sequenced was naive T cells sorted from blood. The receptor was derived from a woman aged 50 to 60 in good health. CDR3 in DNA: TGTGCCAGCAGCTTATCTAGCGGGGTCGCCTACGAGCAGTACGTC. This encodes CASSLSSGVAYEQYV.